This passage covers 17 T cell receptor beta chains from one sample sequenced in a study of type 1 regulatory T cells. TCRdb reprocessed the reads with MiXCR, giving one entry per CDR3 protein. The table records roughly 62,000 distinct CDR3 sequences, approximately 60% of them present only once. These receptors' antigens are unknown. The sequencing sample was made of cultured non-Tr1 T cells, either the whole culture or a sorted T cell fraction (not recorded which). The source is a human donor in good health.

This clonotype qualifies as medium-sized. The genes are TRBV3-1 and TRBJ2-1, with 7 bases identical to TRBD2. Unmatched junction bases numbered 6, after V lost 1 base and J lost 9 bases. The CDR3 length is 14 residues. Germline CDR1 and CDR2: LGHDT and YNNKEL (reference sequence). The CDR3 sequence is CASSQVDSGREQFF. CDR3 DNA sequence: TGTGCCAGCAGCCAAGTCGATAGCGGGCGTGAGCAGTTCTTC.

The chain links TRBV6-2 or TRBV6-3 to TRBJ2-5; 11 positions match TRBD2. The CDR3 runs to 17 residues. The germline V gene has CDR1 MNHEY and CDR2 SVGEGT. The V and J ends lost 5 bases and 1 base, in that order; junction bases with no gene match: 9. For the CDR3, the DNA is TGTGCCAGCAGTCGCCTAAGGGGACTAGCGGTCCAAGAGACCCAGTACTTC. This sequence encodes CASSRLRGLAVQETQYF.

This clonotype was detected once. V is TRBV6-1 and J is TRBJ2-1; TRBD2 matches at 9 bases. Looked up from germline, CDR1 is MNHNS and CDR2 is SASEGT. The ends lost 6 bases at V and 5 bases at J; junction bases unmatched: 14. There are 17 residues in the CDR3. The CDR3 DNA follows: TGTGCCAGCAGACCCGGCTATAGCGGGAGTCACCACAATGAGCAGTTCTTC. This translates into CASRPGYSGSHHNEQFF.

The chain recombines TRBV7-8 with TRBJ1-5, with D unclear. This CDR3 is 15 amino acids long. V was shortened by 5 bases and J by 2 bases, with 13 bases between the two germline ends. Germline V gene data show CDR1 as SGHVS and CDR2 as FQNEAQ. The CDR3 DNA is TGTGCCAGCAGCCCTGGACCGGCCCGCAATCAGCCCCAGCATTTT. Translated: CASSPGPARNQPQHF.

DNA for the CDR3: TGTGCCAGCAGTTACGTCCAGGGGGCTTACGGGGAGCTGTTTTTT. It encodes CASSYVQGAYGELFF. The chain carries TRBV6-2 or TRBV6-3 and TRBJ2-2; 8 bases align to TRBD1. The V segment lost 2 bases and the J segment 7 bases; nucleotides outside the gene matches: 6. This CDR3 spans 15 amino acids. CDR1 is MNHEY, CDR2 SVGEGT, per germline.

The V gene is TRBV5-1, the J gene TRBJ1-1; 9 bases map to TRBD1. The CDR3 totals 15 residues. Germline V CDR1 and CDR2: SGHRS, YFSETQ. Losses at the gene ends were 3 bases for V and 4 bases for J; bases not matched to a gene: 7. CDR3 coding DNA: TGCGCCAGCAGCTGGGGACAGGGTGGCGTCACTGAAGCTTTCTTT. It codes for CASSWGQGGVTEAFF.

In this sample, this clonotype turned up a few times. The V gene is TRBV12-3 or TRBV12-4, the J gene TRBJ2-3; possible D gene TRBD2, 5 bases. Deletions cut 5 bases from V and 4 bases from J, with 22 bases between. This CDR3 is 17 amino acids long. The CDR3 here is CASSSRGWERAPDTQYF. The CDR3 DNA follows: TGTGCCAGCAGTAGCCGTGGGTGGGAGCGCGCGCCAGATACGCAGTATTTT.

V and J are TRBV7-6 and TRBJ2-1; D gene uncertain. CDR3 length equals 16 residues. The germline gives CDR1 SGHVS, CDR2 FNYEAQ. V lost 0 bases to trimming and J lost 4 bases, with 13 bases between them. CDR3: CASSLAYRSPYNEQFF. The CDR3 region has the DNA TGTGCCAGCAGCTTAGCGTATCGGAGCCCTTACAATGAGCAGTTCTTC.

The chain couples TRBV5-1 to TRBJ1-2, with a tentative D call TRBD1 (5 bases). The V end lost 6 bases, the J end lost 0 bases, and 12 bases lay between the germline ends. Germline-derived CDR1 and CDR2 are SGHRS and YFSETQ. The CDR3 has 14 residues. CDR3 coding DNA: TGCGCCAGCAAAGACAGATCATCTAACTATGGCTACACCTTC. Translation gives CASKDRSSNYGYTF.

This rearrangement joins TRBV12-3 or TRBV12-4 to TRBJ2-7; possibly TRBD1 or TRBD2 for D (5 bases each). V was pared by 5 bases and J by 5 bases, with 13 bases between. The CDR3 has 13 amino acids. The CDR3: CASSRQLRDEQYF. CDR3 in DNA: TGTGCCAGCAGTCGACAGCTGCGGGACGAGCAGTACTTC.

This clonotype was detected only once. The gene calls are TRBV7-9 and TRBJ2-7; possible D gene TRBD2, 6 bases. Trimming removed 5 bases at V and 6 bases at J, with 17 bases between. The CDR3 length is 14 residues. Germline V gene sequence: CDR1 SEHNR, CDR2 FQNEAQ (reference sequence). The CDR3 loop is CASSRRDVISEQYF. The CDR3 DNA follows: TGTGCCAGCAGCCGGAGGGACGTTATATCCGAGCAGTACTTC.

This chain links TRBV20-1 with TRBJ2-1; D gene unclear. Per the germline V gene, CDR1 is DFQATT and CDR2 is SNEGSKA (reference sequence). V gave up 2 bases and J gave up 0 bases, with 14 bases separating them. This CDR3 has 16 amino acids. The CDR3 sequence: CSARPLRTGSYNEQFF. The CDR3 DNA reads TGCAGTGCTAGACCCCTGAGGACGGGCTCCTACAATGAGCAGTTCTTC.

The V call is TRBV27, the J call TRBJ2-1, with 9 bases identical to TRBD2. J lost 9 bases, V lost 2 bases, and 11 bases had no gene match. The CDR3 is 16 residues long. Germline assignment: CDR1 MNHEY and CDR2 SMNVEV (reference sequence). CDR3 DNA sequence: TGTGCCAGCAGTTTAGGGCGCGGGAGGGCCGGTCCTGAGCAGTTCTTC. Amino acids: CASSLGRGRAGPEQFF.

The chain is built from TRBV9 and TRBJ2-1; TRBD2 aligns across 11 bases. CDR1 and CDR2 from the germline V gene are SGDLS and YYNGEE. The V gene end was trimmed by 2 bases and the J gene end by 7 bases; junction bases not matched to a gene: 5. The CDR3 is 15 residues long. This CDR3 reads CASSVTSGSGNEQFF. The CDR3 nucleotides are TGTGCCAGCAGCGTCACTAGCGGGAGTGGTAATGAGCAGTTCTTC.

This rearrangement joins TRBV6-1 to TRBJ2-5; TRBD1 might be the D (6 bases). Germline CDR1 is MNHNS and CDR2 is SASEGT. Trimming removed 0 bases at V and 4 bases at J, with 15 bases between. The CDR3 is 16 amino acids. The CDR3, as DNA: TGTGCCAGCAGTGAAGCGCGTGCAGGGGTGAGAGAGACCCAGTACTTC. Translated: CASSEARAGVRETQYF.

The chain couples TRBV7-2 to TRBJ1-2, with 9 bases that match TRBD1. The germline gives CDR1 SGHTA, CDR2 FQGNSA. The V gene end was trimmed by 5 bases and the J gene end by 4 bases; junction bases not matched to a gene: 5. The CDR3 is made up of 14 amino acids. CDR3 nucleotide sequence: TGTGCCAGCAGCCCGACAGGGGGGATCTATGGCTACACCTTC. It is translated as CASSPTGGIYGYTF.

This chain links TRBV5-1 with TRBJ2-7, with 10 nucleotides matching TRBD2. The V segment lost 0 bases and the J segment 3 bases; nucleotides outside the gene matches: 3. The CDR3 covers 15 residues. Germline loops: CDR1 SGHRS, CDR2 YFSETQ. CDR3 region: CASSLASGSFYEQYF. The CDR3 DNA is TGCGCCAGCAGCTTGGCTAGCGGGAGTTTCTACGAGCAGTACTTC.